This T cell receptor beta chain was documented in a study of blood T cell repertoires in COVID-19. On the study more broadly: Donors in the United States, Italy and Spain gave samples during acute or convalescent COVID-19. PBMCs, B-cell-depleted T cells, or T cells were the source of the cDNA or gDNA that made up the material.

J lost 2 bases, V lost 0 bases, and 9 bases had no gene match. The CDR3 is 18 residues long. Germline V CDR1 and CDR2: SGHAT, FQNNGV. Original data processing: Estimates of nucleated cell counts were drawn from the amplification of reference gene primers. TCRdb keeps only in-frame clones here, not all; method: immunoSEQ multiplex PCR. V and J calls and clone size are given by that table; D and trimming were obtained from the DNA. Here the sample spans around 200,000 clones, 75% to 90% being singletons. This receptor was identified in a middle-aged woman with acute or convalescent COVID-19. V usage is TRBV11-2 and J usage is TRBJ2-2; 7 nucleotides match TRBD1. Sequenced: peripheral blood. This CDR3 reads CASSLDQPGQLNTGELFF. CDR3 sequence (DNA): TGTGCCAGCAGCTTAGATCAGCCGGGACAGCTAAACACCGGGGAGCTGTTTTTT.